These 21 T cell receptor beta chains share one sample of origin, sequenced in a study of blood T cell repertoires in COVID-19. Using immunoSEQ multiplex PCR, the repertoire was profiled, and TCRdb retains in-frame clones only, with some absent. The sample yields fewer than 250,000 clones, 70% to 85% seen once. Sequenced material: peripheral blood. The receptors were gathered from a woman at least 80 years old with acute or convalescent COVID-19.

The gene calls are TRBV4-1 and TRBJ1-1; no reliable D call. The V and J ends lost 4 bases and 3 bases respectively, with 18 bases between them. CDR3 length equals 16 residues. Germline assignment: CDR1 MGHRA and CDR2 YSYEKL. CDR3: CASSPEPGARYTEAFF. CDR3 nucleotide sequence: TGCGCCAGCAGCCCCGAGCCGGGAGCGCGATACACTGAAGCTTTCTTT.

The chain has TRBV6-5 and TRBJ1-5; D is uncertain. There are 13 residues in the CDR3. Germline lookup yields CDR1 MNHEY and CDR2 SVGAGI. Trimming took 7 bases from V and 0 from J, leaving 7 bases between them. The CDR3 loop is CASTLYSNQPQHF. In DNA, the CDR3 is TGTGCCAGCACGCTCTATAGCAATCAGCCCCAGCATTTT.

This rearrangement joins TRBV20-1 to TRBJ1-2, with D perhaps matching TRBD1 (5 bases). The V gene lost 6 bases and the J gene lost 7 bases, with 12 bases spanning the gap. Germline assignment: CDR1 DFQATT and CDR2 SNEGSKA (reference sequence). The CDR3 loop spans 11 amino acids. The CDR3 reads CSATGTGGYTF. The CDR3 bases are TGCAGTGCCACAGGCACCGGTGGCTACACCTTC.

The chain carries TRBV19 and TRBJ1-2; TRBD1 matches 9 bases. CDR1 and CDR2 (germline): LNHDA, SQIVND (reference sequence). V shed 3 bases and J 8 bases; nucleotides not matched to a gene: 7. The CDR3 covers 14 residues. CDR3 bases: TGTGCCAGTAGTATTTTAGGGGACAGGGACGGCTACACCTTC. It specifies CASSILGDRDGYTF.

The chain joins TRBV18 to TRBJ2-7; D unresolved. The germline gives CDR1 KGHSH, CDR2 LQKENI. Trimming left V 0 bases short and J 4 bases short, with 7 bases between. The CDR3 totals 13 residues. The CDR3, as DNA: TGTGCCAGCTCACCACCGGGCCAGTACGAGCAGTACTTC. Translating gives CASSPPGQYEQYF.

This chain links TRBV7-9 with TRBJ2-7; possible D gene TRBD2, 7 bases. The CDR3 extends over 15 amino acids. With 5 bases removed from V and 2 bases from J, the gap between germline ends came to 16 bases. The germline V gene encodes CDR1 SEHNR and CDR2 FQNEAQ (reference sequence). The DNA for the CDR3 is TGTGCCAGCAGCCCACGGGGGGCCACAACCTACGAGCAGTACTTC. As protein: CASSPRGATTYEQYF.

The V and J genes are TRBV18 and TRBJ1-6; D is uncertain. Germline CDR1 KGHSH, CDR2 LQKENI. This CDR3 has 13 amino acids. Trimming took 3 bases from V and 7 from J, leaving 7 bases between them. In DNA, the CDR3 is TGTGCCAGCTCACCTAACTCAAATTCACCCCTCCACTTT. Amino acid sequence: CASSPNSNSPLHF.

This chain links TRBV5-1 with TRBJ2-2; 8 positions agree with TRBD2. CDR1 is SGHRS and CDR2 is YFSETQ in the germline V gene. V shed 0 bases, J shed 6 bases, and the junction held 4 bases outside the gene matches. The CDR3 contains 15 residues. In DNA, the CDR3 is TGCGCCAGCAGCTTGGTCGCGGGGGGCTCCGGGGAGCTGTTTTTT. Translated: CASSLVAGGSGELFF.

This CDR3 is CASSVTGNEQFF. CDR3 DNA: TGTGCCAGCAGTGTAACCGGGAATGAGCAGTTCTTC. The chain employs TRBV27 and TRBJ2-1, with unresolved D. V was shortened by 5 bases and J by 7 bases, with 9 bases between the two germline ends. Germline CDR1 MNHEY, CDR2 SMNVEV (reference sequence). The CDR3 sequence is 12 residues long.

This clone was counted once. J is TRBJ2-7 and V is TRBV7-3; D is possibly TRBD1 (6 bases). This CDR3 region has 15 residues. The V and J ends lost 4 bases and 2 bases respectively, with 15 bases between them. CDR1 is SGHTA and CDR2 is FQGTGA in the germline V gene. The CDR3 sequence: CASSSGTFLPYEQYF. The CDR3 DNA reads as TGTGCCAGCAGCTCAGGGACATTTCTTCCCTACGAGCAGTACTTC.

This clone was picked up one time. The genes are TRBV18 and TRBJ2-7; D may be TRBD1 (6 bases). The V end lost 3 bases, the J end lost 5 bases, and 17 bases lay between the germline ends. This CDR3 comprises 15 residues. The germline V gene encodes CDR1 KGHSH and CDR2 LQKENI. CDR3 DNA: TGTGCCAGCTCACCTTTGAAACAGGGACCCCACGAGCAGTACTTC. Translated, it gives CASSPLKQGPHEQYF.

This rearrangement joins TRBV6-5 to TRBJ2-7; D perhaps matches TRBD2 (6 bases). The CDR3 has 15 residues. V was clipped by 2 bases and J by 0 bases, with 11 bases between them. Per germline, CDR1 MNHEY and CDR2 SVGAGI. Here the CDR3 reads CASSYGAGSSYEQYF. DNA for the CDR3: TGTGCCAGCAGTTACGGGGCGGGGAGCTCCTACGAGCAGTACTTC.

The V call is TRBV3-1 (or the pseudogene TRBV3-2), the J call TRBJ2-3, with 12 positions matching TRBD1. V shed 1 base, J shed 4 bases, and the junction held 3 bases outside the gene matches. The germline V gene encodes CDR1 LGHDT and CDR2 YNNKEL (reference sequence). This CDR3 has 16 amino acids. The CDR3 reads CASSQGGTGGADTQYF. The CDR3 nucleotides are TGTGCCAGCAGCCAAGGTGGGACAGGGGGCGCAGATACGCAGTATTTT.

This clone has just one count. At one end, the junction sequence differs from germline, possibly due to a read error. V usage is TRBV7-3 and J usage is TRBJ1-1; D possibly corresponds to TRBD1 (6 bases). The CDR3 has 13 amino acids. Germline V gene data show CDR1 as SGHTA and CDR2 as FQGTGA. CDR3 loop: CASSLTRDTEAFF. CDR3 in DNA: TGTGCCAGCAGCTTAACTAGGGACACGGAAGCTTTCTTT.

This chain uses TRBV23-1 with TRBJ1-6; a possible D gene is TRBD1 (6 bases). TRBV23-1 is an ORF for which the function is uncertain. The CDR3 is 16 amino acids. V shed 0 bases and J shed 7 bases, with 13 bases lying between them. The CDR3 loop is CASSQSPGAQNSPLHF. In nucleotides, the CDR3 is TGCGCCAGCAGTCAATCTCCAGGGGCGCAGAATTCACCCCTCCACTTT.

This chain joins TRBV30 and TRBJ1-5; perhaps TRBD1 as D (5 bases). Trimming pared 1 base from V and 7 bases from J, leaving 11 bases between. This CDR3 is 13 amino acids long. Germline CDR1 is GTSNPN and CDR2 is SVGIG (reference sequence). The CDR3 DNA reads as TGTGCCTGGAGTGGGCAGGGTAGGCAGCCCCAGCATTTT. It translates to CAWSGQGRQPQHF.

With regard to this clone: The sample carries other DNA sequences with the same CDR3. This sequence joins TRBV7-9 and TRBJ1-3; no clear D. Trimming took off 3 bases at V and 4 bases at J, with 7 bases between the two ends. CDR3 length equals 13 residues. CDR1 and CDR2 (germline): SEHNR, FQNEAQ (reference sequence). CDR3 sequence: CASSFPGGNTIYF. The CDR3 DNA follows: TGTGCCAGCAGCTTCCCCGGGGGAAACACCATATATTTT.

On this clone itself: Germline is not matched at one junction end, which may reflect a read error. V and J are TRBV27 and TRBJ1-5, with 10 bases aligning to TRBD1. Looked up from germline, CDR1 is MNHEY and CDR2 is SMNVEV (reference sequence). CDR3 length: 15 residues. CDR3 in DNA: TGTGCCAGCAGTCCCTGGACAGGGGGAGATCAGTCCCAGCATTTT. It encodes CASSPWTGGDQSQHF.

The chain is built from TRBV7-2 and TRBJ2-4, with TRBD2 matching over 14 bases. The CDR3 totals 14 residues. Germline values: CDR1 SGHTA, CDR2 FQGNSA. V was clipped by 5 bases and J by 8 bases; unmatched bases: 2. CDR3 sequence reads: CASSKTSGGDIQYF. DNA of the CDR3: TGTGCCAGCAGCAAGACTAGCGGGGGGGACATTCAGTACTTC. Using reference TRBV7-2 and TRBJ2-4 for the parts outside the CDR3, the full variable domain is GAGVSQSPSNKVTEKGKDVELRCDPISGHTALYWYRQSLGQGLEFLIYFQGNSAPDKSGLPSDRFSAERTGGSVSTLTIQRTQQEDSAVYLCASSKTSGGDIQYFGAGTRLSVL.

The V and J genes are TRBV7-9 and TRBJ2-4; D may be TRBD2 (6 bases). Trimming stripped 2 bases from V and 5 bases from J, with 10 bases between. The CDR3 has 14 amino acids. From germline, CDR1 is SEHNR and CDR2 FQNEAQ (reference sequence). CDR3 DNA sequence: TGTGCCAGCAGCTTATCGGGACTCGAAAACATTCAGTACTTC. Encoded protein: CASSLSGLENIQYF.

V gene TRBV29-1 combines with J gene TRBJ2-1, with D tentatively TRBD2 (5 bases). The CDR3 is 11 amino acids. Germline loops: CDR1 SQVTM, CDR2 ANQGSEA. V lost 4 bases, J lost 7 bases, and 8 bases lay in between. The CDR3 loop is CSVGPGNEQFF. For the CDR3, the DNA is TGCAGCGTTGGTCCGGGAAATGAGCAGTTCTTC.